These 14 T cell receptor beta chains were sequenced from one sample in a study of tumour-infiltrating T cells in Burkitt lymphoma. The data were produced by immunoSEQ multiplex PCR, yet TCRdb's version contains in-frame clones alone and is incomplete. The sample includes over 4,000 clones, under 30% of them seen just once. Input material: tumor tissue. These receptors were taken from a human donor with diffuse large B-cell lymphoma.

This sequence joins TRBV4-2 and TRBJ2-5, with 7 bases matching TRBD1. The CDR3 is made up of 16 amino acids. Germline CDR1 and CDR2: LGHNA and YNFKEQ. With V trimmed by 3 bases and J by 1 base, 8 bases remained unmatched. The CDR3 sequence is CASSQGTRDSQETQYF. The CDR3 nucleotides read TGTGCCAGCAGCCAGGGGACCCGGGACAGCCAAGAGACCCAGTACTTC.

This clone appeared a few times. The CDR3 DNA is TGTGCCAGAAGCACCAGGACGCTCCAACGGGACACCATATATTTT. Translation: CARSTRTLQRDTIYF. This rearrangement joins TRBV7-5 to TRBJ1-3. TRBV7-5 has pseudogene status. This CDR3 spans 15 amino acids.

The rearrangement links TRBV14 to TRBJ2-5, with D tentatively TRBD2 (5 bases). The CDR3 contains 12 residues. Per germline, CDR1 SGHDN and CDR2 FVKESK. V was pared by 6 bases and J by 5 bases, with 10 bases between. CDR3 in amino acids: CASRAGGETQYF. The CDR3 bases are TGTGCCAGCAGGGCAGGCGGGGAGACCCAGTACTTC. Full variable domain (rest looked up from reference TRBV14 and TRBJ2-5): EAGVTQFPSHSVIEKGQTVTLRCDPISGHDNLYWYRRVMGKEIKFLLHFVKESKQDESGMPNNRFLAERTGGTYSTLKVQPAELEDSGVYFCASRAGGETQYFGPGTRLLVL.

This clone has only a few counts. V is TRBV7-2 and J is TRBJ2-6; the match to TRBD1 covers 7 bases. CDR1 SGHTA and CDR2 FQGNSA come from the germline V gene. The CDR3 contains 17 residues. The V gene end was trimmed by 0 bases and the J gene end by 2 bases; junction bases not matched to a gene: 4. The CDR3 loop is CASSLALQGAGANVLTF. For the CDR3, the DNA is TGTGCCAGCAGCTTAGCACTCCAGGGGGCTGGGGCCAACGTCCTGACTTTC.

This clone was counted between two and nine times. The chain links TRBV7-9 to TRBJ1-1; D uncertain. CDR1 SEHNR and CDR2 FQNEAQ come from the germline V gene (reference sequence). This CDR3 has 13 amino acids. V was pared by 2 bases and J by 1 base, with 5 bases between. DNA for the CDR3: TGTGCCAGCAGCTTACCGGGGAACACTGAAGCTTTCTTT. Translating it yields CASSLPGNTEAFF. The whole variable domain, remainder taken from reference TRBV7-9 and TRBJ1-1, is DTGVSQNPRHKITKRGQNVTFRCDPISEHNRLYWYRQTLGQGPEFLTYFQNEAQLEKSRLLSDRFSAERPKGSFSTLEIQRTEQGDSAMYLCASSLPGNTEAFFGQGTRLTVV.

The rearrangement uses TRBV18 and TRBJ1-2, with D hard to call. Trimming stripped 2 bases from V and 3 bases from J, with 7 bases between. This CDR3 has 13 amino acids. The germline V gene has CDR1 KGHSH and CDR2 LQKENI. CDR3 sequence: CASSPGSDYGYTF. The CDR3 DNA sequence: TGTGCCAGCTCACCAGGTTCTGACTATGGCTACACCTTC.

In this sample, this clone turned up a few times. This sequence joins TRBV6-4 and TRBJ1-2; D is ambiguous. This CDR3 has 14 amino acids. Germline V gene sequence: CDR1 MRHNA, CDR2 SNTAGT. V lost 2 bases to trimming and J lost 9 bases, with 16 bases between them. CDR3 region: CASSDPLRWGSYTF. The CDR3 bases are TGTGCCAGCAGTGACCCCCTTCGATGGGGTAGCTACACCTTC.

This rearrangement joins TRBV28 to TRBJ2-1; 9 bases are shared with TRBD2. The CDR3 is 16 residues long. With V trimmed by 7 bases and J by 0 bases, 7 bases remained unmatched. Germline V lookup: CDR1 MDHEN, CDR2 SYDVKM. The CDR3 DNA sequence: TGTGCCAGCACGGCTAGCGGGGTAAGCTCCTACAATGAGCAGTTCTTC. Encoded protein: CASTASGVSSYNEQFF. The whole variable domain, filled in from reference TRBV28 and TRBJ2-1, reads DVKVTQSSRYLVKRTGEKVFLECVQDMDHENMFWYRQDPGLGLRLIYFSYDVKMKEKGDIPEGYSVSREKKERFSLILESASTNQTSMYLCASTASGVSSYNEQFFGPGTRLTVL.

The DNA of the CDR3 is TGTGCCCTAGGGACTGGGAATGGCTACACCTTC. This encodes CALGTGNGYTF. The V gene is TRBV19, the J gene TRBJ1-2; TRBD1 might be the D (5 bases). Germline-derived CDR1 and CDR2 are LNHDA and SQIVND (reference sequence). The CDR3 has 11 amino acids. Trimming removed 11 bases at V and 6 bases at J, with 13 bases between.

The table lists this clone with a few counts. V is TRBV6-6 and J is TRBJ2-3, with TRBD1 identical over 8 bases. Per germline, CDR1 MNHNY and CDR2 SVGAGI (reference sequence). The J segment lost 1 base and the V segment lost 5 bases, leaving 5 bases of the junction unmatched. The CDR3 consists of 15 residues. The CDR3: CASSPQDRGTDTQYF. CDR3 sequence (DNA): TGTGCCAGCAGTCCCCAGGACAGGGGCACAGATACGCAGTATTTT.

This sequence joins TRBV4-1 and TRBJ2-5, with 9 nucleotides matching TRBD2. This CDR3 comprises 14 residues. Germline V lookup: CDR1 MGHRA, CDR2 YSYEKL. Losses at the gene ends were 5 bases for V and 11 bases for J; bases not matched to a gene: 12. The CDR3 is CASSNGLANFYQYF. CDR3 in DNA: TGCGCCAGCAGCAACGGACTAGCGAACTTTTATCAGTACTTC.

The chain couples TRBV11-1 to TRBJ1-1, with D hard to call. V lost 5 bases to trimming and J lost 2 bases, with 9 bases between them. The germline V gene has CDR1 SGHAT and CDR2 FQDESV (reference sequence). CDR3 length equals 13 residues. CDR3 bases: TGTGCCAGCAGCCCCCGAACCAACACTGAAGCTTTCTTT. It yields the protein CASSPRTNTEAFF.

In its sample, this clone was seen a few times. The V gene is TRBV7-9, the J gene TRBJ2-2, with 7 bases identical to TRBD2. The V gene end was trimmed by 7 bases and the J gene end by 3 bases; junction bases not matched to a gene: 8. The germline CDR1 and CDR2 sequences are SEHNR and FQNEAQ (reference sequence). The CDR3 covers 15 residues. CDR3 residues: CASKTGTIYTGELFF. CDR3 bases: TGTGCCAGCAAGACCGGGACTATATACACCGGGGAGCTGTTTTTT.

This chain connects TRBV4-1 to TRBJ2-3; 8 nucleotides line up with TRBD2. V lost 4 bases to trimming and J lost 2 bases; unmatched junction nucleotides: 5. The CDR3 is 15 residues long. Germline CDR1 is MGHRA and CDR2 is YSYEKL. DNA for the CDR3: TGCGCCAGCAGCCCCATAGCGGGATACACAGATACGCAGTATTTT. This encodes CASSPIAGYTDTQYF.